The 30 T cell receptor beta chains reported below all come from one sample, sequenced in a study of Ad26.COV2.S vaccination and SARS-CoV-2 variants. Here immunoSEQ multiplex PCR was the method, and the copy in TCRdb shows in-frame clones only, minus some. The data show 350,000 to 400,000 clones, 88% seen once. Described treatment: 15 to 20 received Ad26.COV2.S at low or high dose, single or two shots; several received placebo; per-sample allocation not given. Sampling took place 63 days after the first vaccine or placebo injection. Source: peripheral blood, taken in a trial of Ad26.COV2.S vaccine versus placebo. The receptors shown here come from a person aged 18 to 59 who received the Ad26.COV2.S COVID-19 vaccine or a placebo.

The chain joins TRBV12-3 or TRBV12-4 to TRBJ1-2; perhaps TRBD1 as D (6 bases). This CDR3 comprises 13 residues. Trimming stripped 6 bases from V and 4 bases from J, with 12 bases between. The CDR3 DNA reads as TGTGCCAGCAGGAAAACAGGGTTCTATGGCTACACCTTC. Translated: CASRKTGFYGYTF.

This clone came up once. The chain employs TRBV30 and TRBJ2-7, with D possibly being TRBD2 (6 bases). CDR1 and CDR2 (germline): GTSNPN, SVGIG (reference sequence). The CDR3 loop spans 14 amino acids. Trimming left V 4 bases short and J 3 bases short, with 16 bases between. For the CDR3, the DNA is TGTGCCTGGACCGACCCGGGACTTAACTACGAGCAGTACTTC. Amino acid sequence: CAWTDPGLNYEQYF.

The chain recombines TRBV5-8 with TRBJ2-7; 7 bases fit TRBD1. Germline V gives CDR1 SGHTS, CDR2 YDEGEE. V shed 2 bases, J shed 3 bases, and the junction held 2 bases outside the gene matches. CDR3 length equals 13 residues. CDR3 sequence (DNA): TGTGCCAGCAGCTTTAGGACAGGCTACGAGCAGTACTTC. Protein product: CASSFRTGYEQYF.

The CDR3 sequence: CASSQEASVDTQYF. Here the CDR3 DNA reads TGTGCCAGCAGCCAAGAGGCTAGCGTAGATACGCAGTATTTT. The chain recombines TRBV4-2 with TRBJ2-3; D perhaps matches TRBD2 (6 bases). Germline V gives CDR1 LGHNA, CDR2 YNFKEQ. CDR3 length equals 14 residues. Trimming left V 0 bases short and J 5 bases short, with 9 bases between.

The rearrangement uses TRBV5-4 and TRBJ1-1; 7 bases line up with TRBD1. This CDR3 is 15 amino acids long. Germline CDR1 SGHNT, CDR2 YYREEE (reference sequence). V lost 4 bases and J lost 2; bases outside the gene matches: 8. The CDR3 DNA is TGTGCCAGCAGCGGACGGACAGGAGGAAACACTGAAGCTTTCTTT. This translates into CASSGRTGGNTEAFF.

CDR3 nucleotides: TGTGCCAGCAGCCCAGCAGGGATACAGCCCCAGCATTTT. Translating gives CASSPAGIQPQHF. The J gene is TRBJ1-5, the V gene TRBV7-9; weak D call: TRBD1 (5 bases). V lost 5 bases and J 7 bases, leaving 12 bases between the germline ends. CDR1 and CDR2 from the germline V gene are SEHNR and FQNEAQ (reference sequence). CDR3 length equals 13 residues.

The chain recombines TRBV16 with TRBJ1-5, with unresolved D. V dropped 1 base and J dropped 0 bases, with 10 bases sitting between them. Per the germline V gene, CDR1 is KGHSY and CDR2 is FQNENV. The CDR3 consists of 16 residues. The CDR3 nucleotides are TGTGCCAGCAGCCAATTCGCTGGGCTTAGCAATCAGCCCCAGCATTTT. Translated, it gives CASSQFAGLSNQPQHF.

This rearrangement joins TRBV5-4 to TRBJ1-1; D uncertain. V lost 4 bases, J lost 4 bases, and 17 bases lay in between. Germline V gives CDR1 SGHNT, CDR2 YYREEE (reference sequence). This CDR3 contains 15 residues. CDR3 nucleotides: TGTGCCAGCAGCCCCGGAAAAATGGTAGGCACTGAAGCTTTCTTT. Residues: CASSPGKMVGTEAFF.

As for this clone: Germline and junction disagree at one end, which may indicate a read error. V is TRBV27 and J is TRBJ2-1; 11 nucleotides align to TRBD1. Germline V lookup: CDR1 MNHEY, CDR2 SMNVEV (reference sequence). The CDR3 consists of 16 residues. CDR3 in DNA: TGTGCCAGCAGTGTATCGGGACAGGGGGCCTACAATGAGCAGTTCTTC. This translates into CASSVSGQGAYNEQFF.

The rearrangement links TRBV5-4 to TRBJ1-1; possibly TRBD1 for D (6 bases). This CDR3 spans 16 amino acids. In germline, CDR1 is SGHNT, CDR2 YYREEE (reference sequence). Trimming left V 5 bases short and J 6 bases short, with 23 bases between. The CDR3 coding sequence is TGTGCCAGCAGTAACTCTTGGGGCGGGGGGCTATCTGAAGCTTTCTTT. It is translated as CASSNSWGGGLSEAFF.

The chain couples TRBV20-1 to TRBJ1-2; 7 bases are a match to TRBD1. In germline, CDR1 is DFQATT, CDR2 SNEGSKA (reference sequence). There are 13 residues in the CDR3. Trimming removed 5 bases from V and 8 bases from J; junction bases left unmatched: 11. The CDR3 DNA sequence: TGCAGTGCTGGTGCGGAACAGGGGAGAGGCTACACCTTC. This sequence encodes CSAGAEQGRGYTF.

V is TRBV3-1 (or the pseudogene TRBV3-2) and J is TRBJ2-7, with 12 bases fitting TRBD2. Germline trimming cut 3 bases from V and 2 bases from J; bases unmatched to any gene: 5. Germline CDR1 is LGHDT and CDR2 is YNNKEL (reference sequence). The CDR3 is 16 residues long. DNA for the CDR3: TGTGCCAGCAGCCACCCCACTAGCGGGGGGACCTACGAGCAGTACTTC. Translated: CASSHPTSGGTYEQYF.

The CDR3 is CASSPRMGETQYF. CDR3 bases: TGTGCCAGCAGCCCTCGAATGGGGGAGACCCAGTACTTC. The chain has TRBV11-3 and TRBJ2-5; D gene unclear. With 5 bases removed from V and 5 bases from J, the gap between germline ends came to 12 bases. The germline V gene has CDR1 SGHNT and CDR2 YENEEA. The CDR3 covers 13 residues.

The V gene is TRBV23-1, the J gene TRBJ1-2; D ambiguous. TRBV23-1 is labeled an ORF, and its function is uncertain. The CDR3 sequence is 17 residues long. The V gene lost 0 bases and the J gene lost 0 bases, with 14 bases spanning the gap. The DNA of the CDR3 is TGCGCCAGCAGTCAATCGAGGTCGCCCCGACCTAACTATGGCTACACCTTC. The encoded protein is CASSQSRSPRPNYGYTF.

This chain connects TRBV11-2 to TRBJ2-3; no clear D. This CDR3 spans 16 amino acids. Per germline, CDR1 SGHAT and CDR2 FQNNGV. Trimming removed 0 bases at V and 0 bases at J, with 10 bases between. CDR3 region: CASSLDRASSTDTQYF. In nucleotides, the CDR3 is TGTGCCAGCAGCTTAGATAGAGCGTCTAGCACAGATACGCAGTATTTT.

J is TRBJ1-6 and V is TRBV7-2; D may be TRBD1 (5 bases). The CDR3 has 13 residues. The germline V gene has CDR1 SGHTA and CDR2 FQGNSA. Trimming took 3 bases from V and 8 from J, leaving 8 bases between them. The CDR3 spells CASSFETDSPLHF. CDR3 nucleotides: TGTGCCAGCAGCTTTGAGACAGATTCACCCCTCCACTTT.

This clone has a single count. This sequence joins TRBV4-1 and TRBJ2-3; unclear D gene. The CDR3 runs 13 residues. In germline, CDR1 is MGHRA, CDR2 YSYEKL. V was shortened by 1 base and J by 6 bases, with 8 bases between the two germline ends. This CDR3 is CASSQVLADTQYF. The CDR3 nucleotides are TGCGCCAGCAGCCAAGTCCTGGCGGATACGCAGTATTTT.

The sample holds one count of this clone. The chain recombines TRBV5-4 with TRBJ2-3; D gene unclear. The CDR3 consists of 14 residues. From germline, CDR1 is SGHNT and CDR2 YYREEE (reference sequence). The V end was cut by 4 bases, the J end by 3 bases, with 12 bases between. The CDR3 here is CASSAPGGTDTQYF. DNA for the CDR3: TGTGCCAGCAGCGCTCCCGGCGGAACAGATACGCAGTATTTT.

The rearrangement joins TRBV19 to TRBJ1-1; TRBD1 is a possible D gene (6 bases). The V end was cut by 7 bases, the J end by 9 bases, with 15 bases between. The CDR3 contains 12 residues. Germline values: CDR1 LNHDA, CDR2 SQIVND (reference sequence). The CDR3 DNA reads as TGTGCCAGTACGTGGTCGAGGGGGAAAGCTTTCTTT. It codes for CASTWSRGKAFF.

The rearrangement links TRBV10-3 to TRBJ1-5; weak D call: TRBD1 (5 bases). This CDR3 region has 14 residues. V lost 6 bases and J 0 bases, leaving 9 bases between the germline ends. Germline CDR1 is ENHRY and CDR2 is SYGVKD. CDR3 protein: CAIRGGVSNQPQHF. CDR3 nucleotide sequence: TGTGCCATCAGGGGGGGGGTTAGCAATCAGCCCCAGCATTTT.

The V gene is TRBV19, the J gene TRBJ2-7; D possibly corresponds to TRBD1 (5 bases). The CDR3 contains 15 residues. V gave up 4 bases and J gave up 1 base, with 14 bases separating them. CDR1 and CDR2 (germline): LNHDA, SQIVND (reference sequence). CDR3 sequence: CASSTGAGHSYEQYF. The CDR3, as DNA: TGTGCCAGTAGTACCGGAGCCGGACATTCCTACGAGCAGTACTTC.

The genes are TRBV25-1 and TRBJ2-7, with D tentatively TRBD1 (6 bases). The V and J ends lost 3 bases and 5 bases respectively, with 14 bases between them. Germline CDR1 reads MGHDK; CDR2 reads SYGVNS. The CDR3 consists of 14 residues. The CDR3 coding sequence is TGTGCCAGCAGTGACCCCCAGGGGCTTGACGAGCAGTACTTC. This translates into CASSDPQGLDEQYF.

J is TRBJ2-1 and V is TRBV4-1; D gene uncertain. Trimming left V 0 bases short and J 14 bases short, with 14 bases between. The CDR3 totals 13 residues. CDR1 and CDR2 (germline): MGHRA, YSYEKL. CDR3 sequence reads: CASSQDVWLEEFF. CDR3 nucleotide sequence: TGCGCCAGCAGCCAAGATGTATGGCTAGAGGAGTTCTTC.

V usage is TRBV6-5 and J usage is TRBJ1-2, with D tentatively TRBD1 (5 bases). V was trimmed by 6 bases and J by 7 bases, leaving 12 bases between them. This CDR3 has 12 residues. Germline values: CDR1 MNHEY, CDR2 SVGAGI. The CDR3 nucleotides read TGTGCCAGCAGGGACGGAGGGGCTGGCTACACCTTC. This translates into CASRDGGAGYTF.

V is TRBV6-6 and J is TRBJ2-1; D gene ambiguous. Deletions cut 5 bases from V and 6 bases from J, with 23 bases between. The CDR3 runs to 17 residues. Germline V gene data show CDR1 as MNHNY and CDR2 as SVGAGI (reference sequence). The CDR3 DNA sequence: TGTGCCAGCAGTCCGTACAACGTTGACACCCTGGGCAATGAGCAGTTCTTC. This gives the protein CASSPYNVDTLGNEQFF.

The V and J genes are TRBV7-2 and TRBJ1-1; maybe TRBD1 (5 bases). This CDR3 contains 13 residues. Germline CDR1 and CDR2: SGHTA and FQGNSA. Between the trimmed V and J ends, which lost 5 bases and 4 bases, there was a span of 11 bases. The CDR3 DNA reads TGTGCCAGCAGCCCACAGGTGGGCACTGAAGCTTTCTTT. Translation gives CASSPQVGTEAFF.

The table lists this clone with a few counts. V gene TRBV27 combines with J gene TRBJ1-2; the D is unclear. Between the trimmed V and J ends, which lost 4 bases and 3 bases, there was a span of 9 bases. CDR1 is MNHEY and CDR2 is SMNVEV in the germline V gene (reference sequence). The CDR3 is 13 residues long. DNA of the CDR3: TGTGCCAGCAGTTCTACAGTGGACTATGGCTACACCTTC. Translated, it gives CASSSTVDYGYTF.

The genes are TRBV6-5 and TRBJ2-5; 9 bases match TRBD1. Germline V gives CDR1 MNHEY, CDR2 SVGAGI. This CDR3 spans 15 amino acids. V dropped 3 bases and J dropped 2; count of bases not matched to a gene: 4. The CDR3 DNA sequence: TGTGCCAGCAGTTATGGGACAGGGTCACAAGAGACCCAGTACTTC. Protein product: CASSYGTGSQETQYF.

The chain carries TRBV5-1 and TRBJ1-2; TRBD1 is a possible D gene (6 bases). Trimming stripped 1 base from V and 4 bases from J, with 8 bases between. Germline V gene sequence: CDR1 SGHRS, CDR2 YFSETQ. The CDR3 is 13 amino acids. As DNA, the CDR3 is TGCGCCAGCAGCTTGCAGGGGCTCTATGGCTACACCTTC. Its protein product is CASSLQGLYGYTF.

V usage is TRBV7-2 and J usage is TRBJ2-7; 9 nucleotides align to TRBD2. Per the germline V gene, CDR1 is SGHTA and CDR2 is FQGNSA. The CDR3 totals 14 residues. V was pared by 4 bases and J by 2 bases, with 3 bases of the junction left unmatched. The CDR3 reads CASSSSGVTYEQYF. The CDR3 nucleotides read TGTGCCAGCAGCTCTAGCGGGGTAACCTACGAGCAGTACTTC.